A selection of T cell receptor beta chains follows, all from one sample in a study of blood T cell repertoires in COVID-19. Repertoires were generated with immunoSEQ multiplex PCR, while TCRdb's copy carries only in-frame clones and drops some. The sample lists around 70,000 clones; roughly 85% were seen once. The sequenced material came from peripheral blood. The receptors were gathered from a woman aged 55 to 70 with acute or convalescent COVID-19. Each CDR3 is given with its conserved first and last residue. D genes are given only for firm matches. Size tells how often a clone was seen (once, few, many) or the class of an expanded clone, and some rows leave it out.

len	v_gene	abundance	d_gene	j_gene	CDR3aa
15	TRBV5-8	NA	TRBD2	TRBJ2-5	CASSSSGGVQETQYF
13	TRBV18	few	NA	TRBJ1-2	CASSPGAGYGYTF
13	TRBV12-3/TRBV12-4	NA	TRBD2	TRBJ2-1	CASSSGGVNEQFF
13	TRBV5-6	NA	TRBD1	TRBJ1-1	CASSPTGFTEAFF
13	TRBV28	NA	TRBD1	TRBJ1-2	CAIIGQGFSGYTF
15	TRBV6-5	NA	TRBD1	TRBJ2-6	CASSPTGLGANVLTF
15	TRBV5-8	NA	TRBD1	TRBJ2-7	CASSPGQLSSYEQYF
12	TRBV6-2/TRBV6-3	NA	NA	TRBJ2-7	CASSYSSYEQYF
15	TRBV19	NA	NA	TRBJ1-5	CASSILGTPNQPQHF
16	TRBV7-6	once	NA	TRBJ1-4	CASRASLAATNEKLFF
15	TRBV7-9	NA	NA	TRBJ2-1	CASSPDYKIYNEQFF
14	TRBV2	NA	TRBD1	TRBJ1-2	CASRRTGQIYGYTF
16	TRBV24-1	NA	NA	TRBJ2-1	CATAEAAYSSYNEQFF
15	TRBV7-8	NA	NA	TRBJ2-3	CASSPARGGEDTQYF
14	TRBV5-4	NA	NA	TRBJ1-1	CASSQTQGNTEAFF
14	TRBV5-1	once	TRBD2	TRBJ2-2	CASSIAGGVGELFF
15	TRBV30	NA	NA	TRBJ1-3	CAWSGSGNAGNTIYF
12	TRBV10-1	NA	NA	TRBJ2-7	CASSASYEEQYF
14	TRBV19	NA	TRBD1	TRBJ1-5	CASSGQGYNQPQHF
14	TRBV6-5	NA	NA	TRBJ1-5	CASRDGGGNQPQHF
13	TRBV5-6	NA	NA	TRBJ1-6	CASSLAATQPLHF
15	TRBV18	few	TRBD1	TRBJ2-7	CASSPGRTGGDAKYF
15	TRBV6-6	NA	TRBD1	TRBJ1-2	CASSYSRGRDYGYTF
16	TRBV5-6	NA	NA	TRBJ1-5	CASSLGSLTGNQPQHF
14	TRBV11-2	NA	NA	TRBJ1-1	CASSLGGGNTEAFF
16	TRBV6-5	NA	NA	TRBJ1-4	CASSYDGSRANEKLFF
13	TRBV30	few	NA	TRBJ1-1	CAWSGWRGGEAFF
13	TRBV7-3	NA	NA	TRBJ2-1	CASSLSAYNEQFF
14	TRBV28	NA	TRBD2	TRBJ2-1	CASRTYGGTSGQFF
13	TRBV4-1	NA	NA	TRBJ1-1	CASSRPQYTEAFF
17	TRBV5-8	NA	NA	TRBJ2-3	CASSLSGRHTRADTQYF